This entry lists 28 T cell receptor beta chains sequenced from one sample in a study of T cell repertoires and Cas9 in healthy adults. Assay: immunoSEQ multiplex PCR; the TCRdb copy retains only in-frame clones and omits some. The sample lists 11,000 to 15,000 clones, approximately 92% occurring once. The source material was Tregs (CD4+, CD25+, CD127-, CD137-, CD154-) from PBMCs; culture status not recorded. These TCRs come from a human donor in good health.

V gene TRBV7-9 combines with J gene TRBJ2-5; D uncertain. Germline V gene lookup returns CDR1 SEHNR and CDR2 FQNEAQ (reference sequence). The germline V and J ends were trimmed by 2 bases and 2 bases, with 9 bases remaining between them. The CDR3 consists of 14 residues. The CDR3 region is CASSLRAGQETQYF. CDR3 nucleotide sequence: TGTGCCAGCAGCTTAAGGGCCGGACAAGAGACCCAGTACTTC.

The chain recombines TRBV7-8 with TRBJ2-5, with 8 bases aligning to TRBD2. The CDR3 contains 16 residues. The germline CDR1 and CDR2 sequences are SGHVS and FQNEAQ. Germline trimming cut 1 base from V and 0 bases from J; bases unmatched to any gene: 4. CDR3 sequence (DNA): TGTGCCAGCAGCTTAGTAAGCGGGGGTAACCAAGAGACCCAGTACTTC. This translates into CASSLVSGGNQETQYF.

The CDR3 DNA follows: TGCGCCAGCCGACCTATGGCGGGAGGGCAAGAGACCCAGTACTTC. It specifies CASRPMAGGQETQYF. This chain joins TRBV5-1 and TRBJ2-5; TRBD2 agrees at 9 bases. The ends lost 7 bases at V and 2 bases at J; junction bases unmatched: 9. Germline V gene data show CDR1 as SGHRS and CDR2 as YFSETQ. The CDR3 spans 15 residues.

This clone came up once. The V call is TRBV4-2, the J call TRBJ2-3, with 10 bases aligning to TRBD2. The V gene end was trimmed by 1 base and the J gene end by 4 bases; junction bases not matched to a gene: 5. The CDR3 runs to 16 residues. Per the germline V gene, CDR1 is LGHNA and CDR2 is YNFKEQ. The CDR3 loop is CASSQVLAGVADTQYF. The CDR3 DNA reads as TGTGCCAGCAGCCAAGTCCTAGCGGGAGTCGCAGATACGCAGTATTTT.

This clone appeared once. The rearrangement joins TRBV4-3 to TRBJ2-2, with 8 bases fitting TRBD2. The CDR3 covers 18 residues. In germline, CDR1 is LGHNA, CDR2 YSLEER. V shed 2 bases, J shed 0 bases, and the junction held 8 bases outside the gene matches. For the CDR3, the DNA is TGCGCCAGCAGCCAAAGGTGGCGGGGGGCTACGAACACCGGGGAGCTGTTTTTT. This gives the protein CASSQRWRGATNTGELFF.

The chain couples TRBV6-1 to TRBJ1-2; no definite D call. In germline, CDR1 is MNHNS, CDR2 SASEGT. V shed 6 bases and J shed 8 bases, with 10 bases lying between them. The CDR3 runs 11 residues. In DNA form, the CDR3 reads TGTGCCAGCAGAAACGGTAGAGGCTACACCTTC. This gives the protein CASRNGRGYTF.

The chain combines TRBV27 with TRBJ2-2, with D unclear. CDR1 and CDR2 (germline): MNHEY, SMNVEV (reference sequence). V was trimmed by 4 bases and J by 8 bases, leaving 8 bases between them. The CDR3 is made up of 12 amino acids. In nucleotides, the CDR3 is TGTGCCAGCAGTTACCCTCGTGGGGAGCTGTTTTTT. Translation: CASSYPRGELFF.

The chain employs TRBV6-5 and TRBJ1-1; a weak D match, TRBD1 (6 bases). V gave up 5 bases and J gave up 4 bases, with 14 bases separating them. CDR1 and CDR2 (germline): MNHEY, SVGAGI. This CDR3 spans 14 amino acids. The CDR3 nucleotides are TGTGCCAGCAGTGAACAGGGTCAGATCACTGAAGCTTTCTTT. Translation: CASSEQGQITEAFF.

CDR3 residues: CASSLVGTQEQYV. The CDR3 DNA reads as TGTGCCAGCAGCCTAGTCGGGACTCAAGAGCAGTACGTC. The chain combines TRBV7-2 with TRBJ2-7; possible D gene TRBD2, 6 bases. The CDR3 is 13 amino acids. CDR1 is SGHTA and CDR2 is FQGNSA in the germline V gene. The V end was cut by 5 bases, the J end by 7 bases, with 15 bases between.

This chain connects TRBV5-6 to TRBJ1-2; D is possibly TRBD1 (6 bases). The V gene lost 2 bases and the J gene lost 5 bases, with 13 bases spanning the gap. The CDR3 runs to 14 residues. CDR1 and CDR2 from the germline V gene are SGHDT and YYEEEE. Written as DNA, the CDR3 is TGTGCCAGCAGCTTAGGACAGAATGCATATGGCTACACCTTC. This encodes CASSLGQNAYGYTF.

This clone was observed a single time. The chain combines TRBV5-1 with TRBJ2-5; 8 bases map to TRBD2. V dropped 5 bases and J dropped 5; count of bases not matched to a gene: 8. This CDR3 region has 14 residues. Germline CDR1 is SGHRS and CDR2 is YFSETQ. As DNA, the CDR3 is TGCGCCAGCAGACCGGGACTAGAGATCGAGACCCAGTACTTC. Translation: CASRPGLEIETQYF.

This chain joins TRBV5-6 and TRBJ2-5; tentative D call: TRBD2 (6 bases). Germline V gene lookup returns CDR1 SGHDT and CDR2 YYEEEE. The V end was cut by 4 bases, the J end by 5 bases, with 15 bases between. This CDR3 has 14 amino acids. CDR3 protein: CASSHRAGLETQYF. In DNA, the CDR3 is TGTGCCAGCAGCCACCGCGCGGGGCTGGAGACCCAGTACTTC. Full variable domain (missing parts from reference TRBV5-6 and TRBJ2-5): DAGVTQSPTHLIKTRGQQVTLRCSPKSGHDTVSWYQQALGQGPQFIFQYYEEEERQRGNFPDRFSGHQFPNYSSELNVNALLLGDSALYLCASSHRAGLETQYFGPGTRLLVL.

DNA for the CDR3: TGTGCCAGCAGCTTTTGGAGGGGGGGCCGGTCAGATACGCAGTATTTT. The encoded protein is CASSFWRGGRSDTQYF. The chain is built from TRBV11-3 and TRBJ2-3, with D possibly TRBD2 on 7 matching bases. V shed 3 bases and J shed 4 bases, with 17 bases lying between them. Germline CDR1 reads SGHNT; CDR2 reads YENEEA. The CDR3 covers 16 residues.

V and J are TRBV20-1 and TRBJ2-1; D remains unclear. The CDR3 has 11 amino acids. In germline, CDR1 is DFQATT, CDR2 SNEGSKA (reference sequence). The V and J ends lost 3 bases and 7 bases respectively, with 7 bases between them. The CDR3 bases are TGCAGTGCTAGGGGCACGAATGAGCAGTTCTTC. It encodes CSARGTNEQFF.

The V gene is TRBV2, the J gene TRBJ1-2; D might be TRBD1 (6 bases). Trimming stripped 7 bases from V and 4 bases from J, with 16 bases between. The CDR3 covers 14 residues. The germline V gene has CDR1 SNHLY and CDR2 FYNNEI. The CDR3 DNA follows: TGTGCCAGCAAACCCGCGGGGGGCCCCTATGGCTACACCTTC. Its protein is CASKPAGGPYGYTF.

This chain uses TRBV5-6 with TRBJ2-1, with D possibly matching TRBD2 (5 bases). Germline V gene data show CDR1 as SGHDT and CDR2 as YYEEEE. The length of the CDR3 is 16 residues. V lost 0 bases and J 2 bases, leaving 12 bases between the germline ends. The CDR3 spells CASSLGGPTAYNEQFF. The CDR3 bases are TGTGCCAGCAGCTTGGGAGGGCCTACAGCCTACAATGAGCAGTTCTTC.

The gene calls are TRBV7-9 and TRBJ1-2, with a possible D match to TRBD1 (6 bases). V was trimmed by 10 bases and J by 0 bases, leaving 18 bases between them. The CDR3 consists of 15 residues. CDR1 SEHNR and CDR2 FQNEAQ come from the germline V gene (reference sequence). The CDR3 nucleotides are TGTGCCACCCCGGACAGATCAGAAGCTAACTATGGCTACACCTTC. Translated, it gives CATPDRSEANYGYTF.

The chain carries TRBV5-5 and TRBJ2-1, with D possibly being TRBD1 (5 bases). The CDR3 sequence is 15 residues long. Looked up from germline, CDR1 is SGHKS and CDR2 is YYEKEE (reference sequence). The V and J ends lost 4 bases and 0 bases respectively, with 11 bases between them. The CDR3 DNA reads TGTGCCAGCAGCCAAGAACAGGTCTCCTACAATGAGCAGTTCTTC. Its translation: CASSQEQVSYNEQFF.

This clone was seen a handful of times. The chain couples TRBV11-2 to TRBJ2-7; unclear D gene. The CDR3 covers 13 residues. V was shortened by 5 bases and J by 7 bases, with 15 bases between the two germline ends. Germline V CDR1 and CDR2: SGHAT, FQNNGV. CDR3 region: CASSPNTLWEQYV. The DNA of the CDR3 is TGTGCCAGCAGCCCAAACACACTATGGGAGCAGTACGTC.

The V and J genes are TRBV7-2 and TRBJ1-5; unclear D gene. V lost 6 bases, J lost 1 base, and 13 bases lay in between. Per the germline V gene, CDR1 is SGHTA and CDR2 is FQGNSA. This CDR3 is built from 15 residues. The CDR3, as DNA: TGTGCCAGCAGAGCTCGCGGTTGGAGCAATCAGCCCCAGCATTTT. Protein product: CASRARGWSNQPQHF.

V usage is TRBV18 and J usage is TRBJ2-3; 10 bases fit TRBD2. The CDR3 runs to 16 residues. CDR1 KGHSH and CDR2 LQKENI come from the germline V gene. V dropped 2 bases and J dropped 4; count of bases not matched to a gene: 6. CDR3 sequence (DNA): TGTGCCAGCTCACCAGGGCTAGCGGGAGAGGCAGATACGCAGTATTTT. This codes for CASSPGLAGEADTQYF.

The chain recombines TRBV7-3 with TRBJ2-1; D assignment may be TRBD1 or TRBD2 (5 bases each). The CDR3 is 15 residues long. In germline, CDR1 is SGHTA, CDR2 FQGTGA. Trimming took 4 bases from V and 6 from J, leaving 16 bases between them. CDR3: CASSSTGTPGNEQFF. CDR3 bases: TGTGCCAGCAGCTCTACCGGGACCCCGGGCAATGAGCAGTTCTTC.

J is TRBJ2-7 and V is TRBV10-3; TRBD2 might be the D (5 bases). CDR1 ENHRY and CDR2 SYGVKD come from the germline V gene. This CDR3 is 14 amino acids long. V was cut by 10 bases and J by 0 bases, with 16 bases left in between. The CDR3 here is CASRAWEISYEQYF. DNA for the CDR3: TGTGCCAGCCGGGCCTGGGAGATCTCCTACGAGCAGTACTTC.

V is TRBV28 and J is TRBJ2-7; possible D gene TRBD2, 6 bases. In germline, CDR1 is MDHEN, CDR2 SYDVKM. V dropped 6 bases and J dropped 6 bases, with 18 bases sitting between them. This CDR3 is built from 14 residues. The chain's CDR3 is CASSPGTYDPEQYV. The CDR3 DNA sequence: TGTGCCAGCAGCCCCGGGACTTACGATCCCGAGCAGTACGTC.

The J gene is TRBJ1-1, the V gene TRBV27, with 7 bases matching TRBD1. The CDR3 extends over 13 amino acids. V lost 3 bases, J lost 13 bases, and 11 bases stayed unmatched. The germline V gene encodes CDR1 MNHEY and CDR2 SMNVEV (reference sequence). In DNA form, the CDR3 reads TGTGCCAGCAGTTTTTCCAGGGGGGGTACGGGTTTCTTT. Its protein product is CASSFSRGGTGFF.

The chain employs TRBV28 and TRBJ1-2; D gene unclear. Trimming stripped 4 bases from V and 4 bases from J, with 10 bases between. The CDR3 covers 13 residues. The germline V gene encodes CDR1 MDHEN and CDR2 SYDVKM. In DNA form, the CDR3 reads TGTGCCAGCAGTTCCGCCGATCGCTATGGCTACACCTTC. Its protein product is CASSSADRYGYTF.

V usage is TRBV7-6 and J usage is TRBJ1-1; D not certain. CDR3 size: 14 residues. Trimming left V 2 bases short and J 1 base short, with 8 bases between. Germline V gene lookup returns CDR1 SGHVS and CDR2 FNYEAQ. CDR3 bases: TGTGCCAGCAGCTTAAATCGCAGGAACACTGAAGCTTTCTTT. The encoded protein is CASSLNRRNTEAFF.

The chain has TRBV5-1 and TRBJ2-5, with unresolved D. Trimming took 1 base from V and 1 from J, leaving 8 bases between them. Germline CDR1 is SGHRS and CDR2 is YFSETQ. The CDR3 sequence is 14 residues long. CDR3 in DNA: TGCGCCAGCAGCTTGAGTGGCGTCCAAGAGACCCAGTACTTC. This codes for CASSLSGVQETQYF.